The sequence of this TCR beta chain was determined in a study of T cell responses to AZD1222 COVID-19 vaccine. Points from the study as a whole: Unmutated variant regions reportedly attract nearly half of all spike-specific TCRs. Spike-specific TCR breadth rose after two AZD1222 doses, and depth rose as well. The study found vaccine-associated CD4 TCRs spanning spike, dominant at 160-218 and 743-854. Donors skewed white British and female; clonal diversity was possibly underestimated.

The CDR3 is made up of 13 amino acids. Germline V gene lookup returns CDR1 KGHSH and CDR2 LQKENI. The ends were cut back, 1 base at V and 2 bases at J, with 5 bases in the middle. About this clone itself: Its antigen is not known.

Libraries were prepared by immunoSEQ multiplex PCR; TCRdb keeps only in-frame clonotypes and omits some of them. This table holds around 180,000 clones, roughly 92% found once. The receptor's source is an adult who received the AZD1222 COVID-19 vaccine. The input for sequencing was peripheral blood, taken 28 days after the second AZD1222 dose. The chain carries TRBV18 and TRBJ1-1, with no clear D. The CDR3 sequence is CASSPQSNTEAFF. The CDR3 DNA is TGTGCCAGCTCACCACAAAGTAACACTGAAGCTTTCTTT.